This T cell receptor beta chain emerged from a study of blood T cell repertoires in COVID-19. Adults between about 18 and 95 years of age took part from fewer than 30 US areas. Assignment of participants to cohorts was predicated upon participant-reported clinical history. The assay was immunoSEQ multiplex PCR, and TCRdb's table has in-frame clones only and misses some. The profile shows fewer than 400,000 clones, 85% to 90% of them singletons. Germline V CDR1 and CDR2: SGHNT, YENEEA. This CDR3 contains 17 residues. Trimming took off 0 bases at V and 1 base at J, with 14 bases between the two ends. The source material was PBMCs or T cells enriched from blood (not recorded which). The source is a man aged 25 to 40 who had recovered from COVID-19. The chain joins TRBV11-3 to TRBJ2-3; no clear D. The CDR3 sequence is CASSLDPLVIGTDTQYF. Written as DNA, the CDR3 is TGTGCCAGCAGCTTAGATCCCCTAGTAATTGGCACAGATACGCAGTATTTT.